The sequence of this T cell receptor (beta chain) was determined in a study of T-cell memory formation after mild COVID-19 (dated by TCRdb to 2020 to 2022). About the full investigation: TCR sequence clusters from the two donors were largely donor specific. The cohort comprised two young, previously healthy adult volunteers, one female and one male. In two donors, T-cell clones that expanded and contracted after mild COVID-19 were followed by sequencing TCRalpha and TCRbeta repertoires longitudinally. Overall results and qualifications from the work: Some responding clones were detected in pre-infection memory, which suggested that pre-existing cross-reactive memory T cells had joined the SARS-CoV-2 response. The study included only two mild cases, and larger cohorts that include severe cases with pre-infection samples were judged to be necessary. From day 15 to 85, contracting clones showed balanced CD4/CD8 phenotypes, whereas a second wave of clones that expanded from day 15 to 37 leaned towards CD4+. Whether the second-wave clones peaking on day 37 were SARS-CoV-2 specific was not confirmed. Contracting CD4+ clones were located mainly in the CM and EM memory subsets, whereas CD8+ clones were found to be enriched in EMRA.

Remarks on this clonotype: No antigen is known for it. Base qualities are not at hand, and no much larger clone is one base apart.

The data were produced on an Illumina NovaSeq 6000. TCRalpha and TCRbeta cDNA libraries were constructed by 5'RACE with constant-segment primers, with sample barcodes and unique molecular identifiers being introduced. RNA was extracted from every sample with Trizol reagent. Amplification of the libraries took two PCR steps, and the second step added a second sample barcode plus Illumina TruSeq adapters. Sequencing of the libraries was done on an Illumina NovaSeq, producing 2 x 150 bp paired-end reads. For the original study's pipeline: With migec v1.2.7, reads were demultiplexed and then collapsed into UMI-guided consensus sequences. Using mixcr v2.1.11, the UMI consensuses were aligned to TRA and TRB V and J templates and assembled into clonotypes. Expanded or contracted clonotypes were those called significant by both edgeR and NoisET, with noise models trained on biological replicates. edgeR calls used a false discovery rate-adjusted p below 0.01 and a log2 fold-change threshold of 1. As an exploratory analysis of dynamics, max-normalized trajectories of the 1000 most abundant clonotypes were examined by PCA with hierarchical clustering. Separately sequenced CD4+ and CD8+ repertoires were used to assign a CD4 or CD8 phenotype to each responding clone. The public reads were run again by TCRdb, first through fastp at Q25 and then through MiXCR, and only productive beta chains were kept. CDR3 protein sequences are deduplicated, and each keeps its most common genes and DNA. The V and J calls shown here were made by TCRdb, not taken from the authors' results. Across this sample there are 350,000 to 500,000 distinct CDR3 sequences, with over 15% seen only once. The biggest ten clones account for roughly 21% of the sample.

PBMCs were isolated by Ficoll-Paque density gradient centrifugation. What was sequenced was PBMCs or a T cell subset sorted from them (not recorded which). The origin of this receptor is a man aged 18-30 years who had mild COVID-19 (a few samples of this study predate the infection). The sample titles of this study are shuffled in the database, so cell type and time point are left out; the donor was told from shared clones.

The CDR3 loop reads CASRFEPRDYGYTF. The nucleotides read TGTGCCAGCAGATTCGAGCCAAGGGACTATGGCTACACCTTC. The chain is assembled from TRBV7-9 and TRBJ1-2; too little of a D gene remains to name it. Trimming costs V 6 bases and J 3 bases, and their ends lie 14 bases apart. CDR1 and CDR2 (SEHNR, FQNEAQ) derive from the germline V gene (reference sequence). The CDR3 contains 14 residues, cysteine and phenylalanine counted. Only CDR3 DNA is held: 42 bases, read in frame from base 1.